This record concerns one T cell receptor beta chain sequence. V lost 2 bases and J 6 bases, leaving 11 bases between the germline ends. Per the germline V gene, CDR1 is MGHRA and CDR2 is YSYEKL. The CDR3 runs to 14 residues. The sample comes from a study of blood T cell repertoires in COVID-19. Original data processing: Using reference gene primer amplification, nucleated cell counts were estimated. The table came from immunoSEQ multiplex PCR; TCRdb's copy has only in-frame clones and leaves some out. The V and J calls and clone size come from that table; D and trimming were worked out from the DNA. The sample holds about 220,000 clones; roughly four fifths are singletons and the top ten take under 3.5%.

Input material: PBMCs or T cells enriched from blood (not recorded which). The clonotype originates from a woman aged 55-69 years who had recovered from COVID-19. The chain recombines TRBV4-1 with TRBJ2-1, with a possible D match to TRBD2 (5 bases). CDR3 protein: CASSQSDYINEQFF. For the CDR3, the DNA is TGCGCCAGCAGCCAATCCGACTATATCAATGAGCAGTTCTTC.